Listed below are T cell receptor beta chains from one sample, sequenced in a study of CD8 T cells in ankylosing spondylitis. Using its own MiXCR run on the 5' RACE reads, TCRdb lists one record per CDR3 protein. The sample consists of 200,000 to 250,000 distinct CDR3 sequences, 30% to 35% of them appearing once. Material for sequencing was blood, either unsorted or a sorted T cell fraction (not recorded which). These receptors were taken from a male donor with ankylosing spondylitis or in good health (not recorded which). Both conserved end residues are part of each CDR3. The D gene is left open where the match is weak. Part of the rows lack a size; the others show once, few, many or a class for expanded clones.

clone size	D gene	J gene	V gene	CDR3 DNA	CDR3 protein
few	TRBD2	TRBJ2-2	TRBV2	TGTGCCAGCAGGATGGGCGGGGGGCCGACCGGGGAGCTGTTTTTT	CASRMGGGPTGELFF
few	.	TRBJ2-7	TRBV15	TGTGCCACCAGTGTCTTGGACGAGCAGTACTTC	CATSVLDEQYF
.	TRBD1	TRBJ2-4	TRBV28	TGTGCCAGCAGTCTCGGGACAGGTAGAAACATTCAGTACTTC	CASSLGTGRNIQYF
.	.	TRBJ2-1	TRBV7-9	TGTGCCAGCAGCTCGCTTGGGGGGAGCCACAATGAGCAGTTCTTC	CASSSLGGSHNEQFF
few	.	TRBJ2-5	TRBV20-1	TGCAGTGCTAGAACCCCGGGACTGGAGCAAGAGACCCAGTACTTC	CSARTPGLEQETQYF
.	.	TRBJ2-3	TRBV12-3/TRBV12-4	TGTGCCAGCAGCCACATAGTTGCAGATACGCAGTATTTT	CASSHIVADTQYF
.	TRBD1	TRBJ2-3	TRBV7-9	TGTGCCAGCAGCATCACAGGGGTTGGCACAGATACGCAGTATTTT	CASSITGVGTDTQYF
.	TRBD1	TRBJ1-4	TRBV29-1	TGCAGCGTAAGCCCGGGGACAGGGGGCACCAATGAAAAACTGTTTTTT	CSVSPGTGGTNEKLFF
many	TRBD1	TRBJ1-5	TRBV6-1	TGTGCCAGCAGTCTTGGGGACAGTAGCAATCAGCCCCAGCATTTT	CASSLGDSSNQPQHF
.	.	TRBJ2-7	TRBV20-1	TGCAGTGCTCATTACCGGGACCGCAAGATCTACGAGCAGTACTTC	CSAHYRDRKIYEQYF
.	.	TRBJ1-2	TRBV7-2	TGTGCCAGCAGCTTTCGGGGGGCCTTAAACTATGGCTACACCTTC	CASSFRGALNYGYTF